This T cell receptor beta chain was found in a study of human T cells and chemical hapten exposure. Study summary: Patients got weekly scalp diphenylcyclopropenone doses over the roughly 22-week study. Patients, largely female, had alopecia areata, totalis or universalis. General study points: Donors, who had alopecia, may show an immune response that differs from healthy people's.

This clonotype was counted only a few times. The antigen is unknown. Using its own MiXCR run on the RACE reads, TCRdb lists one record per CDR3 protein. The repertoire has over 300,000 distinct CDR3 sequences, 5.1% of them found once; the top ten carry 2.5% to 3%. CDR1 SGHAT and CDR2 FQNNGV come from the germline V gene. The CDR3 is 19 residues long. The J segment lost 0 bases and the V segment lost 2 bases, leaving 9 bases of the junction unmatched. Time point indicated: pre-sensitization, week 0. Treatment specified: therapeutic diphenylcyclopropenone sensitization with weekly scalp DPC. Prior to each patch test being applied, blood was drawn.

Source: whole blood, taken in connection with sensitization to the hapten diphenylcyclopropenone (DPC). The TCR was taken from a woman aged 45 to 65 with alopecia areata. Some clones in this sample may be carry-over from other donors' samples. V usage is TRBV11-2 and J usage is TRBJ1-6; TRBD1 agrees at 8 bases. In DNA form, the CDR3 reads TGTGCCAGCAGCTTATCCAGGACAGGGCTTAGCTCCTATAATTCACCCCTCCACTTT. It yields the protein CASSLSRTGLSSYNSPLHF.